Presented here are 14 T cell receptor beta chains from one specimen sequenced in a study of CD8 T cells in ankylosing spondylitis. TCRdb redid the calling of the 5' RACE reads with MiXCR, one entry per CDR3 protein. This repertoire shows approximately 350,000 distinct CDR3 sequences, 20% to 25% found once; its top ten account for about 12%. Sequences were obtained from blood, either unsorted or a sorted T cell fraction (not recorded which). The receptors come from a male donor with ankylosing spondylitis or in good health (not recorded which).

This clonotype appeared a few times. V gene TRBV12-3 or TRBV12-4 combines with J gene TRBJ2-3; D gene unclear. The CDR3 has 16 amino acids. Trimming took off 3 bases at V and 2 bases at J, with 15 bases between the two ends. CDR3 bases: TGTGCCAGCAGTTTTAGTCCCGGCCCCCCCACAGATACGCAGTATTTT. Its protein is CASSFSPGPPTDTQYF.

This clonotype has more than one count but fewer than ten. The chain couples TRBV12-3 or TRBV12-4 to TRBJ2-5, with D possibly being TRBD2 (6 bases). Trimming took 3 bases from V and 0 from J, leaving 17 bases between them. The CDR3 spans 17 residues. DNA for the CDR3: TGTGCCAGCAGTTTGCGGGGCCGACTCCGGAACCAAGAGACCCAGTACTTC. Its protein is CASSLRGRLRNQETQYF.

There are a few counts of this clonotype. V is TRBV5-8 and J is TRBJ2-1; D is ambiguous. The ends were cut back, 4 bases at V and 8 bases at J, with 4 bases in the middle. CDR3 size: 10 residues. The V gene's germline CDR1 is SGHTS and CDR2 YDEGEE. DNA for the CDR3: TGTGCCAGCAGCCCGTATGAGCAGTTCTTC. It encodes CASSPYEQFF. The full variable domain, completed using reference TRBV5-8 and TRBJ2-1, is EAGVTQSPTHLIKTRGQQATLRCSPISGHTSVYWYQQALGLGLQFLLWYDEGEERNRGNFPPRFSGRQFPNYSSELNVNALELEDSALYLCASSPYEQFFGPGTRLTVL.

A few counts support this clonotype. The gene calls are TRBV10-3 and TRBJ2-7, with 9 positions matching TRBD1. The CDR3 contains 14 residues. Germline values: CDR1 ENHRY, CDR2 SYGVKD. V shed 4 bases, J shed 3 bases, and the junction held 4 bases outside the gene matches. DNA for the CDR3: TGTGCCATCAGTGCCACAGGGGGCAGCTACGAGCAGTACTTC. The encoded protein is CAISATGGSYEQYF.

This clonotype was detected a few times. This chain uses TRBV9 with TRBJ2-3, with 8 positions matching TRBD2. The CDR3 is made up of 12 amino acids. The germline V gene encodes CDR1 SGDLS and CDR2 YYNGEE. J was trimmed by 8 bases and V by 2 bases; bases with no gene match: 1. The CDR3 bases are TGTGCCAGCAGCGTCGGGGGGGGTACGCAGTATTTT. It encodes CASSVGGGTQYF.

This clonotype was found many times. The CDR3 bases are TGTGCCAGCAGTTTCGGCAACTACGAGCAGTACTTC. Translation: CASSFGNYEQYF. The rearrangement links TRBV28 to TRBJ2-7; D is uncertain. V lost 3 bases and J lost 3, with 6 bases in between. This CDR3 region has 12 residues. Germline values: CDR1 MDHEN, CDR2 SYDVKM.

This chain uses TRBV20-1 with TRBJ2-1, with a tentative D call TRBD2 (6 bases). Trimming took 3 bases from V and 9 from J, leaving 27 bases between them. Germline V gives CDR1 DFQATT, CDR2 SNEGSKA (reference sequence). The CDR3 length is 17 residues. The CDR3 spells CSASPRTILIEDVEQFF. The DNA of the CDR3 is TGCAGTGCTAGTCCCCGGACTATCTTGATCGAAGACGTTGAGCAGTTCTTC.

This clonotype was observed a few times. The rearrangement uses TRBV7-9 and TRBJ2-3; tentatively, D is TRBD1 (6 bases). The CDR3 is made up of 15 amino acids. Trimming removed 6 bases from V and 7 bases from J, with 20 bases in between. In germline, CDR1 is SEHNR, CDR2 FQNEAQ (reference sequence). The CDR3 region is CASRSGQGPFNTQYF. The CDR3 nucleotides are TGTGCCAGCAGGTCCGGGCAGGGGCCCTTTAATACGCAGTATTTT.

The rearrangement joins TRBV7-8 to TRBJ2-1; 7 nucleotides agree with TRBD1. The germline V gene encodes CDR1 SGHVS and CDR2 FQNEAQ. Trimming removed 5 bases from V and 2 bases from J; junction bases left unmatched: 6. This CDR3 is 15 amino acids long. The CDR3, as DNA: TGTGCCAGCAGCCCCAGGGGGTATACCTACAATGAGCAGTTCTTC. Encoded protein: CASSPRGYTYNEQFF.

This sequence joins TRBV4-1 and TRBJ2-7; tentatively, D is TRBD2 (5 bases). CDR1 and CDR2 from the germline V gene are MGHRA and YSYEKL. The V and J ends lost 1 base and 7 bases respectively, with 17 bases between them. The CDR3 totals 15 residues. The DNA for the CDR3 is TGCGCCAGCAGCCAAGGACTACTCTCCTACAATGAGCAGTACTTC. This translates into CASSQGLLSYNEQYF.

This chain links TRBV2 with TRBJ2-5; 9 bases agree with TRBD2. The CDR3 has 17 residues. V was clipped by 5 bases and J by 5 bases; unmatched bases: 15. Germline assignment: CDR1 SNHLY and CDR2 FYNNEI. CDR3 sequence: CASSLSTASGVEETQYF. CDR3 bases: TGTGCCAGCAGTTTGTCAACGGCTAGCGGGGTGGAGGAGACCCAGTACTTC. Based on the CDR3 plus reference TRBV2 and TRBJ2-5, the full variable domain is EPEVTQTPSHQVTQMGQEVILRCVPISNHLYFYWYRQILGQKVEFLVSFYNNEISEKSEIFDDQFSVERPDGSNFTLKIRSTKLEDSAMYFCASSLSTASGVEETQYFGPGTRLLVL.

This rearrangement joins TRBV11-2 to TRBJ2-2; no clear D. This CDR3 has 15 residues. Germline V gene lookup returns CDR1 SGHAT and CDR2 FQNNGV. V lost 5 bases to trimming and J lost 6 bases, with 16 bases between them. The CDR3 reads CASSGSGLSAGELFF. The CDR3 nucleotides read TGTGCCAGCAGCGGCTCCGGGCTCTCGGCCGGGGAGCTGTTTTTT.

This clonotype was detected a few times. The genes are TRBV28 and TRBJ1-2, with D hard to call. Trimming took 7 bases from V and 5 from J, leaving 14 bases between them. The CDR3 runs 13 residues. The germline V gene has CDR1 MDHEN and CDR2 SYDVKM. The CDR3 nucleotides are TGTGCCAGCAACACCGGGGTTAGGTATGGCTACACCTTC. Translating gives CASNTGVRYGYTF.

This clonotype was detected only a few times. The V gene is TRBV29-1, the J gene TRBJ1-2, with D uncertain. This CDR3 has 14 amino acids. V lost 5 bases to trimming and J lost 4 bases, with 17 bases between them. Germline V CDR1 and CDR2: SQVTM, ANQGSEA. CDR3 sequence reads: CSVLMRPTGYGYTF. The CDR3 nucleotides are TGCAGCGTTTTAATGCGTCCGACGGGCTATGGCTACACCTTC.